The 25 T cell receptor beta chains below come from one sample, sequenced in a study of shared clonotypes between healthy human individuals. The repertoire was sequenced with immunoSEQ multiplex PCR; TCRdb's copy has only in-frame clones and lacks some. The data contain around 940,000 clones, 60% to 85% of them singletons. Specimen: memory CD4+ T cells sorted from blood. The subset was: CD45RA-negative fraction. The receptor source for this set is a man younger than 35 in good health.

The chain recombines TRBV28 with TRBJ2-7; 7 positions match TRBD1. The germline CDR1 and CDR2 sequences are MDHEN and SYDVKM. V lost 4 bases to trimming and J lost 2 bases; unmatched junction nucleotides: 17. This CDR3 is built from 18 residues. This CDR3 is CASSSGLNRGSKTYEQYF. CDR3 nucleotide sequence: TGTGCCAGCAGTTCCGGATTGAACAGGGGCTCAAAGACCTACGAGCAGTACTTC.

The CDR3 protein is CATSRAIAEQYF. The CDR3 region has the DNA TGTGCCACCAGCAGAGCTATAGCCGAGCAGTACTTC. This chain connects TRBV15 to TRBJ2-7; D gene unclear. The CDR3 length is 12 residues. The germline V gene has CDR1 LNHNV and CDR2 YYDKDF (reference sequence). The germline V and J ends were trimmed by 1 base and 6 bases, with 7 bases remaining between them.

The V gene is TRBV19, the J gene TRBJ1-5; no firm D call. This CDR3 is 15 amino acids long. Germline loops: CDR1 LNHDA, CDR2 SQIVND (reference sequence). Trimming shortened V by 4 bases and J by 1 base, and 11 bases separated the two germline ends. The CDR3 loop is CASSSSVSSNQPQHF. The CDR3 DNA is TGTGCCAGTAGTAGTAGTGTCTCCAGCAATCAGCCCCAGCATTTT.

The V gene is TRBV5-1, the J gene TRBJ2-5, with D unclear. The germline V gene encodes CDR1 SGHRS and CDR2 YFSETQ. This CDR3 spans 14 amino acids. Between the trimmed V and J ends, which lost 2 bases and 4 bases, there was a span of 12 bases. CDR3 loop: CASSFKTAGETQYF. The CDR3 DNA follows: TGCGCCAGCAGCTTTAAGACGGCAGGAGAGACCCAGTACTTC.

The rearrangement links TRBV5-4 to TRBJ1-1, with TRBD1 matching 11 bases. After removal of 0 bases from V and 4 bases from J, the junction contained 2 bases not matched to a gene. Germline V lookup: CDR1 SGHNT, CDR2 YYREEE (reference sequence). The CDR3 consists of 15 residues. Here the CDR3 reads CASSLEGTGGTEAFF. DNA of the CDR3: TGTGCCAGCAGCTTGGAGGGGACAGGGGGCACTGAAGCTTTCTTT.

CDR3 region: CASSGSVAQPQHF. In DNA, the CDR3 is TGTGCCAGTAGTGGATCAGTGGCTCAGCCCCAGCATTTT. The rearrangement uses TRBV19 and TRBJ1-5; D unresolved. Trimming pared 5 bases from V and 6 bases from J, leaving 11 bases between. The CDR3 has 13 residues. Germline CDR1 reads LNHDA; CDR2 reads SQIVND (reference sequence).

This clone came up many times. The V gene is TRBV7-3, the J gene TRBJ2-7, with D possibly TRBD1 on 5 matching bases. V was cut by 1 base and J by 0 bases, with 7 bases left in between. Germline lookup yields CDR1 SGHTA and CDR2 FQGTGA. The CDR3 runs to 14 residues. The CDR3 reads CASSLMQGSYEQYF. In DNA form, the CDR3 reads TGTGCCAGCAGCTTAATGCAGGGCTCCTACGAGCAGTACTTC.

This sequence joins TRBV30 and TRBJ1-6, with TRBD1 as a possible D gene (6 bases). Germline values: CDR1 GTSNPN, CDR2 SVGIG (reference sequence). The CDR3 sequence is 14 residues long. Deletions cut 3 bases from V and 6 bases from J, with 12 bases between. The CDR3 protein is CAWSAGRGNSPLHF. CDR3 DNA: TGTGCCTGGAGCGCGGGCAGGGGTAATTCACCCCTCCACTTT.

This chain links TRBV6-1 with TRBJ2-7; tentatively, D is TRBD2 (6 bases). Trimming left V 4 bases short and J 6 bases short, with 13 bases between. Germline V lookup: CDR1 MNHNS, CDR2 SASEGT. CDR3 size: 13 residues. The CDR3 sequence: CASSGGVGREQYF. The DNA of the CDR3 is TGTGCCAGCAGTGGGGGGGTTGGCCGCGAGCAGTACTTC.

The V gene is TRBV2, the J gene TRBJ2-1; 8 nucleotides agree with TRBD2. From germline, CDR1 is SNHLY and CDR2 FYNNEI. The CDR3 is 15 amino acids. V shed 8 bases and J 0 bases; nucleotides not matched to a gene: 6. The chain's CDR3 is CASLSSGHSYNEQFF. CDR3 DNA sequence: TGTGCCAGCCTGTCTAGCGGGCACTCCTACAATGAGCAGTTCTTC.

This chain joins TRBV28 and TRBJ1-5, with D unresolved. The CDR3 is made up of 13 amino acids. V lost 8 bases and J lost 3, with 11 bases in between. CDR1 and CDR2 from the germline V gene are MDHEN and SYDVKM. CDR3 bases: TGTGCCAGCGGTTACCGAGACAATCAGCCCCAGCATTTT. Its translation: CASGYRDNQPQHF.

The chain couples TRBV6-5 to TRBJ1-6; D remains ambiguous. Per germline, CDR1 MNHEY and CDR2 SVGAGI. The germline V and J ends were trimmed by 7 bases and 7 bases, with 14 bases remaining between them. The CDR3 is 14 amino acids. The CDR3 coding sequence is TGTGCCAGCAAAATGGACTTCCAGAATTCACCCCTCCACTTT. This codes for CASKMDFQNSPLHF.

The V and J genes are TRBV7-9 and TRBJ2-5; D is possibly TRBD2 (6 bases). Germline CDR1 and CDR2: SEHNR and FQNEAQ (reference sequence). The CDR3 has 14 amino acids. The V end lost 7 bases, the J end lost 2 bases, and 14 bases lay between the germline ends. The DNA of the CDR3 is TGTGCCAGCACCCCCGGAGGGAAGCAAGAGACCCAGTACTTC. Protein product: CASTPGGKQETQYF.

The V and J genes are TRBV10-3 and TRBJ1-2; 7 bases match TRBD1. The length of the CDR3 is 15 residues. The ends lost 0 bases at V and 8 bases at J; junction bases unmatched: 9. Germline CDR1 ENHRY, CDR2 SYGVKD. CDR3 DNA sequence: TGTGCCATCAGTGAGTCGAGTACAGGGGATGGAGGCTACACCTTC. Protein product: CAISESSTGDGGYTF.

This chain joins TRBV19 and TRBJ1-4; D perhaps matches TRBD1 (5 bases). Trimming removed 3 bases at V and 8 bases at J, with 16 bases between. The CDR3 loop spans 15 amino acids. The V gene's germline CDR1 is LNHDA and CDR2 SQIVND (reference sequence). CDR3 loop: CASSITSGVREKLFF. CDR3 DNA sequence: TGTGCCAGTAGTATTACCTCGGGGGTAAGAGAAAAACTGTTTTTT.

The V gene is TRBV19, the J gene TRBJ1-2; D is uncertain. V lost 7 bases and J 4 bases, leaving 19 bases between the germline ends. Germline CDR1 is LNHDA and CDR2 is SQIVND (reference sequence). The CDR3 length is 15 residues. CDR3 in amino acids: CASNLRGAGPYGYTF. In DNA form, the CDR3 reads TGTGCCAGTAATTTGCGAGGAGCGGGCCCCTATGGCTACACCTTC.

This chain's CDR3 is CASRGDKRGQPQHF. As DNA, the CDR3 is TGTGCCAGCAGGGGGGACAAGAGGGGTCAGCCCCAGCATTTT. This rearrangement joins TRBV6-5 to TRBJ1-5; a possible D gene is TRBD1 (6 bases). This CDR3 contains 14 residues. Germline-derived CDR1 and CDR2 are MNHEY and SVGAGI. Trimming cost V 6 bases and J 6 bases, with 15 bases left between them.

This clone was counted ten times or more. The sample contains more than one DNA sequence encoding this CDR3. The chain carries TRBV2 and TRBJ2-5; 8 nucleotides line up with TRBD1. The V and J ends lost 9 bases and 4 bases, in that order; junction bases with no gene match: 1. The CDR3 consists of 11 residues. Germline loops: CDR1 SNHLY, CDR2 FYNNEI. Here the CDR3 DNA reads TGTGCCAGTGACAGGGGAGAGACCCAGTACTTC. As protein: CASDRGETQYF.

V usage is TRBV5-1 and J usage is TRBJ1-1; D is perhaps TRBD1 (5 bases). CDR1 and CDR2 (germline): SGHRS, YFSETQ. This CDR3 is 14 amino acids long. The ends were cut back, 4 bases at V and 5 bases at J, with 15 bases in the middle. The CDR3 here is CASSVSTGGTEAFF. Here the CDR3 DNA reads TGCGCCAGCAGCGTGAGCACGGGGGGGACTGAAGCTTTCTTT.

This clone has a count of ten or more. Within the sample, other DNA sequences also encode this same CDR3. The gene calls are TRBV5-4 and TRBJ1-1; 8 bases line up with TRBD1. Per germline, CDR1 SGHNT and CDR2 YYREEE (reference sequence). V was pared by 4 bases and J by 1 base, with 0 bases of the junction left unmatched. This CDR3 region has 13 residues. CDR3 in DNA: TGTGCCAGCAGCGGACAGGGGAACACTGAAGCTTTCTTT. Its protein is CASSGQGNTEAFF.

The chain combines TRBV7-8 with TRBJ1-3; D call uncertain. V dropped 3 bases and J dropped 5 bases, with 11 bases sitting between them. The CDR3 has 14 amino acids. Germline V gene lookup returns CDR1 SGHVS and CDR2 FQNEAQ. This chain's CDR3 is CASSFLGERNTIYF. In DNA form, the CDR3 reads TGTGCCAGCAGCTTCCTCGGGGAACGAAACACCATATATTTT.

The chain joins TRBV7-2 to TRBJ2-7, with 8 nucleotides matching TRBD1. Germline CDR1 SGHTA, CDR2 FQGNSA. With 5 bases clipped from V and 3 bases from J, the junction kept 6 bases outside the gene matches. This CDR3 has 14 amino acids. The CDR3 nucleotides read TGTGCCAGCAGCGCCGACAGGGGATACTACGAGCAGTACTTC. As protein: CASSADRGYYEQYF.

CDR3 in amino acids: CASSLTTQGAGELFF. CDR3 nucleotides: TGTGCCAGCAGTTTAACCACGCAAGGGGCCGGGGAGCTGTTTTTT. The chain is built from TRBV27 and TRBJ2-2; maybe TRBD1 (5 bases). The CDR3 is made up of 15 amino acids. Germline V gives CDR1 MNHEY, CDR2 SMNVEV (reference sequence). Trimming took off 2 bases at V and 6 bases at J, with 13 bases between the two ends.

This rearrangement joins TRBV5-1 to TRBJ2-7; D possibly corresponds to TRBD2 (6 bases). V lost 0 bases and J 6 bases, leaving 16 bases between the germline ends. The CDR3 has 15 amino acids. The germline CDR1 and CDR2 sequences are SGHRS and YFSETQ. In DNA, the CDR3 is TGCGCCAGCAGCTTGGGGAGGACGGGAGCGGGCGAGCAGTACTTC. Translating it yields CASSLGRTGAGEQYF.

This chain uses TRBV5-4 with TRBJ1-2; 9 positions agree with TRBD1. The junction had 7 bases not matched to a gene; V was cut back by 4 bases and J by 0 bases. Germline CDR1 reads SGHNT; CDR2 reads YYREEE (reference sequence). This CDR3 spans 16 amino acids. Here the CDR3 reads CASSPPGTGTNYGYTF. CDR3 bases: TGTGCCAGCAGCCCACCCGGGACAGGGACTAACTATGGCTACACCTTC.